Given below is one T cell receptor (beta chain) in context. Antigen specificity is unknown. The assay was immunoSEQ multiplex PCR, and TCRdb's table has in-frame clones only and misses some. The sample holds about 1,800,000 clones, roughly 94% seen once. Germline loops: CDR1 MNHEY, CDR2 SVGAGI. V lost 0 bases, J lost 2 bases, and 14 bases lay in between. This CDR3 spans 16 amino acids. CD45RO negativity and positive selection for CCR7 defined naive CD8 cells, a population that excluded terminally differentiated effector memory CD45RA+ cells. This entry is derived from a study of shared clonotypes between healthy human individuals. Study conclusions and caveats: For naive CD4 cells, roughly 5% of clonotypes were shared across a few donors. Relative to memory subsets, naive subsets generally showed larger estimated richness. Clonotypes shared by all four donors outscored non-shared clonotypes in generation probability. Clonotype sharing among the donors was expected to vary with sequencing depth.

The V gene is TRBV6-5, the J gene TRBJ2-7; D ambiguous. This TCR came from a man aged 18 to 29 in good health. Source material: naive CD8+ T cells sorted from blood. The CDR3 protein is CASSYSRTEYPYEQYF. In DNA, the CDR3 is TGTGCCAGCAGTTACTCGAGGACCGAATACCCCTACGAGCAGTACTTC.